The sequence of this TCR beta chain was determined in a study of T-cell reconstitution after alpha-beta-depleted transplantation in children. This sample's TCRbeta library carried unique molecular identifier barcodes. TCRdb redid the calling of the PCR reads with MiXCR, one entry per CDR3 protein. Here the sample spans 500,000 to 600,000 distinct CDR3 sequences, over 25% being singletons. Germline CDR1 reads SGHRS; CDR2 reads YFSETQ. V dropped 4 bases and J dropped 4; count of bases not matched to a gene: 7. The CDR3 sequence is 15 residues long. This clonotype originated in a boy under two years old with Wiskott-Aldrich syndrome, due to receive a stem cell transplant. V gene TRBV5-1 combines with J gene TRBJ1-4; 7 bases align to TRBD1. The sample was PBMCs, taken before TCRalphabeta/CD19-depleted stem cell transplant. The CDR3 region is CASSLRTGFNEKLFF. DNA of the CDR3: TGCGCCAGCAGCCTAAGGACAGGTTTTAATGAAAAACTGTTTTTT.